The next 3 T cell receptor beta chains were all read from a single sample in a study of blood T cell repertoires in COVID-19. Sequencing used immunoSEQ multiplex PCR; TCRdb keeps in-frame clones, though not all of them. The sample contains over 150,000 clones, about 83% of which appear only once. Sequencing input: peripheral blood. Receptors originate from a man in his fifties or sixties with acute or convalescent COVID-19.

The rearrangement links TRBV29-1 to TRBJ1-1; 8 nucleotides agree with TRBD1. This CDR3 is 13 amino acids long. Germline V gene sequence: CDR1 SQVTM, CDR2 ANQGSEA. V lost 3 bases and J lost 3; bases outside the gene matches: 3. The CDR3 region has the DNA TGCAGCGTTGAGGAGACAGGGGACACTGAAGCTTTCTTT. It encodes CSVEETGDTEAFF. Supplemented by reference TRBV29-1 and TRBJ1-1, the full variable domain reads SAVISQKPSRDICQRGTSLTIQCQVDSQVTMMFWYRQQPGQSLTLIATANQGSEATYESGFVIDKFPISRPNLTFSTLTVSNMSPEDSSIYLCSVEETGDTEAFFGQGTRLTVV.

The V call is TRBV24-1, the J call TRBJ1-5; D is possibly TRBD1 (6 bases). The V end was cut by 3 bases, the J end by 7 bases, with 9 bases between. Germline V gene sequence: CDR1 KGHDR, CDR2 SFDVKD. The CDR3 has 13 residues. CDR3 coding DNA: TGTGCCACCAGTGATGGGGGGGGCCAGCCCCAGCATTTT. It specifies CATSDGGGQPQHF.

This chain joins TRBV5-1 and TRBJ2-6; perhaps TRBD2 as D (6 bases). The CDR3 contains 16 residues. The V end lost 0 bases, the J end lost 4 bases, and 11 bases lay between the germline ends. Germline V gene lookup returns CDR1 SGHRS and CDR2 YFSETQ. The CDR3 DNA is TGCGCCAGCAGCTTGGTACGGGGGTTCGGGGCCAACGTCCTGACTTTC. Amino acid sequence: CASSLVRGFGANVLTF.